In this sample, the clone carrying this TCR beta chain turned up many times. The target antigen is unknown. These data belong to a study of T cells in Graves' hyperthyroidism and ophthalmopathy. Whole-study findings and limits: The model identified upcoming ophthalmopathy a median around 7.1 months ahead of onset.

Researchers amplified the TCR beta CDR3 regions from RNA transcripts. When the TCR CDR3 underwent first-round RT-PCR, the HTBI primer set was used. TCRdb redid the calling of the multiplex PCR reads with MiXCR, one entry per CDR3 protein. The sample contains fewer than 900,000 distinct CDR3 sequences, around 17% of which appear only once. The CDR3 covers 14 residues. V was clipped by 5 bases and J by 2 bases, with 13 bases between them. Germline loops: CDR1 SGHAT, CDR2 FQNNGV. With a duration under 2 months, the hyperthyroidism was newly diagnosed in patients aged 18 to 65. Diagnostic decisions used clinical symptoms, serum thyroxine and TRAb, thyroid ultrasound and orbital computed tomography.

This receptor was identified in a man aged 18 to 29 with Graves' hyperthyroidism. This sequence joins TRBV11-2 and TRBJ2-7; D is tentatively TRBD1 or TRBD2 (5 bases each). Source material: blood. The CDR3 bases are TGTGCCAGCAGCCCACCCGGGGCCCCCTACGAGCAGTACTTC. It yields the protein CASSPPGAPYEQYF. Full variable domain (remainder filled in from reference TRBV11-2 and TRBJ2-7): EAGVAQSPRYKIIEKRQSVAFWCNPISGHATLYWYQQILGQGPKLLIQFQNNGVVDDSQLPKDRFSAERLKGVDSTLKIQPAKLEDSAVYLCASSPPGAPYEQYFGPGTRLTVT.